These 16 T cell receptor beta chains were all obtained from the same sample, sequenced in a study of cytomegalovirus exposure and HLA in healthy donors. Repertoires were generated with immunoSEQ multiplex PCR, while TCRdb's copy carries only in-frame clones and drops some. This table has around 150,000 clones, roughly nine tenths appearing once. Sequences were obtained from PBMCs. These receptors were taken from a woman younger than 45 in good health and CMV-seronegative.

The chain couples TRBV27 to TRBJ2-7; 8 bases line up with TRBD1. The germline V gene encodes CDR1 MNHEY and CDR2 SMNVEV (reference sequence). This CDR3 has 17 residues. The J segment lost 5 bases and the V segment lost 5 bases, leaving 17 bases of the junction unmatched. The DNA for the CDR3 is TGTGCCAGCAGTCCGTCCGACAGGGGTTTGCAGTTGGACGAGCAGTACTTC. Protein sequence: CASSPSDRGLQLDEQYF.

The gene calls are TRBV5-4 and TRBJ2-6; D tentatively fits TRBD1 or TRBD2 (5 bases each). With 4 bases removed from V and 0 bases from J, the gap between germline ends came to 14 bases. This CDR3 contains 17 residues. CDR1 SGHNT and CDR2 YYREEE come from the germline V gene (reference sequence). The CDR3: CASSDPGRRSGANVLTF. In DNA form, the CDR3 reads TGTGCCAGCAGCGACCCGGGACGCCGCTCTGGGGCCAACGTCCTGACTTTC.

The chain couples TRBV5-4 to TRBJ1-2; 7 nucleotides match TRBD1. The V and J ends lost 5 bases and 4 bases, in that order; junction bases with no gene match: 5. CDR1 and CDR2 from the germline V gene are SGHNT and YYREEE (reference sequence). CDR3 size: 13 residues. As DNA, the CDR3 is TGTGCCAGCAGAGCGACAGGGACCTATGGCTACACCTTC. This gives the protein CASRATGTYGYTF.

The V call is TRBV4-1, the J call TRBJ2-7; a weak D match, TRBD1 (6 bases). The CDR3 runs 14 residues. The V and J ends lost 4 bases and 3 bases respectively, with 13 bases between them. Germline lookup yields CDR1 MGHRA and CDR2 YSYEKL. Here the CDR3 DNA reads TGCGCCAGCAGCCCGAGGGACACTTTCTACGAGCAGTACTTC. As protein: CASSPRDTFYEQYF.

This clone occurred a few times. Other nucleotide sequences from this sample produce the same CDR3. The chain combines TRBV5-1 with TRBJ1-2, with D uncertain. CDR3 size: 14 residues. The V and J ends lost 2 bases and 0 bases respectively, with 8 bases between them. The germline CDR1 and CDR2 sequences are SGHRS and YFSETQ. CDR3 sequence: CASSLTATNYGYTF. CDR3 in DNA: TGCGCCAGCAGCTTAACAGCAACTAACTATGGCTACACCTTC.

This chain's CDR3 is CAGGIGGRQAFF. The CDR3 nucleotides are TGTGCCGGCGGAATTGGGGGCAGGCAAGCTTTCTTT. The chain uses TRBV7-9 and TRBJ1-1; D is possibly TRBD1 (6 bases). V shed 11 bases and J shed 9 bases, with 19 bases lying between them. Per germline, CDR1 SEHNR and CDR2 FQNEAQ (reference sequence). The CDR3 extends over 12 amino acids.

The V and J genes are TRBV5-1 and TRBJ2-2; TRBD1 aligns across 10 bases. The CDR3 totals 15 residues. V shed 3 bases, J shed 4 bases, and the junction held 3 bases outside the gene matches. Germline CDR1 reads SGHRS; CDR2 reads YFSETQ. CDR3 protein: CASSSRTGGTGELFF. The CDR3 coding sequence is TGCGCCAGCAGCTCCCGGACAGGGGGCACCGGGGAGCTGTTTTTT.

This clone was seen a few times. The genes are TRBV18 and TRBJ2-3; 12 bases are a match to TRBD2. Looked up from germline, CDR1 is KGHSH and CDR2 is LQKENI. The CDR3 contains 16 residues. The V and J ends lost 6 bases and 2 bases, in that order; junction bases with no gene match: 6. CDR3 nucleotide sequence: TGTGCCAGCTCGCAAACTAGCGGGGGGACCACAGATACGCAGTATTTT. Translating gives CASSQTSGGTTDTQYF.

V and J are TRBV5-4 and TRBJ2-7; the match to TRBD2 covers 10 bases. Trimming took 0 bases from V and 7 from J; bases not matched to a gene: 13. CDR1 and CDR2 (germline): SGHNT, YYREEE (reference sequence). The CDR3 sequence is 17 residues long. The CDR3 bases are TGTGCCAGCAGCTTGGCGGCTAGCGGGAGAGGAGGGAGAGAGCAGTACTTC. It specifies CASSLAASGRGGREQYF.

The chain recombines TRBV6-6 with TRBJ1-1; weak D call: TRBD1 (6 bases). Trimming left V 2 bases short and J 5 bases short, with 15 bases between. The germline CDR1 and CDR2 sequences are MNHNY and SVGAGI (reference sequence). The length of the CDR3 is 15 residues. The CDR3 sequence is CASSYAPGQWTEAFF. The CDR3 DNA reads TGTGCCAGCAGTTACGCCCCGGGACAATGGACTGAAGCTTTCTTT.

J is TRBJ2-1 and V is TRBV5-1, with TRBD2 matching over 8 bases. Germline V gene sequence: CDR1 SGHRS, CDR2 YFSETQ. The length of the CDR3 is 15 residues. With 3 bases clipped from V and 0 bases from J, the junction kept 2 bases outside the gene matches. CDR3 sequence reads: CASSSGTSSYNEQFF. CDR3 coding DNA: TGCGCCAGCAGCTCGGGGACTAGCTCCTACAATGAGCAGTTCTTC.

The rearrangement joins TRBV19 to TRBJ2-2; D remains unclear. V lost 5 bases and J 9 bases, leaving 16 bases between the germline ends. The CDR3 runs 14 residues. Germline V gives CDR1 LNHDA, CDR2 SQIVND (reference sequence). The CDR3 loop is CASSYATYGRELFF. CDR3 coding DNA: TGTGCCAGTAGTTATGCGACTTACGGTCGGGAGCTGTTTTTT.

The chain couples TRBV7-9 to TRBJ2-1; D is uncertain. CDR3 length equals 15 residues. The germline CDR1 and CDR2 sequences are SEHNR and FQNEAQ (reference sequence). Trimming took 1 base from V and 2 from J, leaving 9 bases between them. CDR3: CASSLGSSAYNEQFF. CDR3 DNA: TGTGCCAGCAGCTTAGGGAGTTCCGCCTACAATGAGCAGTTCTTC.

V usage is TRBV4-2 and J usage is TRBJ2-1, with 8 bases that match TRBD1. CDR1 is LGHNA, CDR2 YNFKEQ, per germline. The ends lost 1 base at V and 6 bases at J; junction bases unmatched: 11. This CDR3 has 17 amino acids. The CDR3 sequence is CASSQVGALQGANEQFF. CDR3 DNA: TGTGCCAGCAGCCAAGTGGGTGCCTTGCAGGGGGCCAATGAGCAGTTCTTC.

CDR3 amino acids: CASSLTRDSTDTQYF. The CDR3 DNA follows: TGCGCCAGCAGCTTGACGAGGGACAGCACAGATACGCAGTATTTT. The chain joins TRBV5-1 to TRBJ2-3; D is tentatively TRBD1 or TRBD2 (5 bases each). This CDR3 has 15 amino acids. Germline V gives CDR1 SGHRS, CDR2 YFSETQ. V was shortened by 1 base and J by 0 bases, with 9 bases between the two germline ends.

The rearrangement joins TRBV7-8 to TRBJ1-5; no reliable D call. CDR3 length: 15 amino acids. The germline V gene encodes CDR1 SGHVS and CDR2 FQNEAQ. The ends were cut back, 1 base at V and 0 bases at J, with 7 bases in the middle. This CDR3 is CASSLERFSNQPQHF. CDR3 nucleotide sequence: TGTGCCAGCAGCTTAGAAAGATTTAGCAATCAGCCCCAGCATTTT.